Presented here are 12 T cell receptor beta chains from one specimen sequenced in a study of blood T cell repertoires in COVID-19. Sequencing used immunoSEQ multiplex PCR; TCRdb keeps in-frame clones, though not all of them. Of 360,000 or so clones listed, about 92% were seen once; the top ten hold 3% to 4%. The specimen sequenced was peripheral blood. The source of these receptors is an older woman with COVID-19, enrolled during active disease.

V is TRBV5-4 and J is TRBJ1-2, with 7 positions matching TRBD1. This CDR3 comprises 16 residues. Trimming removed 4 bases from V and 4 bases from J; junction bases left unmatched: 13. Germline V lookup: CDR1 SGHNT, CDR2 YYREEE (reference sequence). Here the CDR3 reads CASSPRQGFNSYGYTF. CDR3 in DNA: TGTGCCAGCAGCCCTAGACAGGGTTTTAACAGCTATGGCTACACCTTC.

The chain couples TRBV29-1 to TRBJ1-3; weak D call: TRBD1 (6 bases). This CDR3 spans 14 amino acids. In germline, CDR1 is SQVTM, CDR2 ANQGSEA. Trimming removed 6 bases from V and 4 bases from J, with 16 bases in between. As DNA, the CDR3 is TGCAGCGTGGCAGGGGCCCCCAGGGGAAACACCATATATTTT. Protein product: CSVAGAPRGNTIYF. The full variable domain, in which reference TRBV29-1 and TRBJ1-3 provide the parts outside the CDR3, is SAVISQKPSRDICQRGTSLTIQCQVDSQVTMMFWYRQQPGQSLTLIATANQGSEATYESGFVIDKFPISRPNLTFSTLTVSNMSPEDSSIYLCSVAGAPRGNTIYFGEGSWLTVV.

V and J are TRBV6-1 and TRBJ1-5, with D possibly being TRBD1 (5 bases). The CDR3 has 16 amino acids. Germline V lookup: CDR1 MNHNS, CDR2 SASEGT. The ends were cut back, 1 base at V and 0 bases at J, with 10 bases in the middle. The CDR3 here is CASSEGGHNSNQPQHF. CDR3 DNA sequence: TGTGCCAGCAGTGAAGGAGGACACAATAGCAATCAGCCCCAGCATTTT.

This clone turned up a few times. This chain uses TRBV6-5 with TRBJ1-1; D call uncertain. V lost 6 bases and J lost 1, with 9 bases in between. CDR1 is MNHEY, CDR2 SVGAGI, per germline. The CDR3 extends over 13 amino acids. This chain's CDR3 is CASRLTSNTEAFF. The CDR3 DNA reads as TGTGCCAGCAGGCTTACATCGAACACTGAAGCTTTCTTT.

V and J are TRBV6-5 and TRBJ1-5; D not resolved. V lost 7 bases and J lost 3, with 7 bases in between. This CDR3 contains 12 residues. Germline-derived CDR1 and CDR2 are MNHEY and SVGAGI. The CDR3 is CASNGVNQPQHF. Written as DNA, the CDR3 is TGTGCCAGCAACGGGGTCAATCAGCCCCAGCATTTT.

This clone turned up a few times. This CDR3 reads CASSLAGTLNTEAFF. CDR3 bases: TGTGCCAGCAGCTTAGCCGGGACTCTGAACACTGAAGCTTTCTTT. The chain recombines TRBV11-1 with TRBJ1-1, with a tentative D call TRBD1 (5 bases). CDR1 is SGHAT and CDR2 is FQDESV in the germline V gene (reference sequence). V was cut by 0 bases and J by 0 bases, with 8 bases left in between. The CDR3 sequence is 15 residues long.

The chain joins TRBV11-2 to TRBJ2-3; 11 nucleotides agree with TRBD1. Germline CDR1 and CDR2: SGHAT and FQNNGV. After removal of 5 bases from V and 6 bases from J, the junction contained 1 base not matched to a gene. This CDR3 is 13 amino acids long. CDR3 nucleotide sequence: TGTGCCAGCAGCAGGGACAGGGGGGATACGCAGTATTTT. Protein product: CASSRDRGDTQYF. The full variable domain, completed using reference TRBV11-2 and TRBJ2-3, is EAGVAQSPRYKIIEKRQSVAFWCNPISGHATLYWYQQILGQGPKLLIQFQNNGVVDDSQLPKDRFSAERLKGVDSTLKIQPAKLEDSAVYLCASSRDRGDTQYFGPGTRLTVL.

V is TRBV6-5 and J is TRBJ1-2, with 8 positions matching TRBD1. V lost 6 bases, J lost 7 bases, and 4 bases stayed unmatched. This CDR3 contains 12 residues. In germline, CDR1 is MNHEY, CDR2 SVGAGI. Here the CDR3 DNA reads TGTGCCAGCAGACCACAGGGGGGTGGCTACACCTTC. It is translated as CASRPQGGGYTF.

This chain connects TRBV6-5 to TRBJ1-4; unclear D gene. The CDR3 extends over 15 amino acids. The germline CDR1 and CDR2 sequences are MNHEY and SVGAGI. Trimming stripped 2 bases from V and 9 bases from J, with 16 bases between. DNA for the CDR3: TGTGCCAGCAGTTACGAGGGCGGTTCGGAGAAAAAACTGTTTTTT. Translation: CASSYEGGSEKKLFF.

J is TRBJ1-5 and V is TRBV6-2 or TRBV6-3; tentative D call: TRBD1 (5 bases). V shed 4 bases and J shed 1 base, with 17 bases lying between them. The CDR3 consists of 17 residues. Germline CDR1 reads MNHEY; CDR2 reads SVGEGT. CDR3 sequence: CASSFRWRGGSNQPQHF. Here the CDR3 DNA reads TGTGCCAGCAGTTTCCGATGGAGGGGAGGAAGCAATCAGCCCCAGCATTTT.

The chain links TRBV18 to TRBJ1-1; 9 bases line up with TRBD1. The length of the CDR3 is 14 residues. J gave up 11 bases and V 2 bases, and 9 bases lay outside the gene matches. Germline CDR1 reads KGHSH; CDR2 reads LQKENI. In DNA, the CDR3 is TGTGCCAGCTCACCAGCCGGGACAGGGATTACGGCTTTCTTT. Its protein is CASSPAGTGITAFF. Filled out from reference TRBV18 and TRBJ1-1, the complete variable domain reads NAGVMQNPRHLVRRRGQEARLRCSPMKGHSHVYWYRQLPEEGLKFMVYLQKENIIDESGMPKERFSAEFPKEGPSILRIQQVVRGDSAAYFCASSPAGTGITAFFGQGTRLTVV.

CDR3 amino acids: CASRRDRAQPQHF. The CDR3 DNA reads as TGTGCCAGCAGACGAGACAGGGCTCAGCCCCAGCATTTT. The V and J genes are TRBV27 and TRBJ1-5; 7 bases agree with TRBD1. CDR3 length equals 13 residues. Losses at the gene ends were 6 bases for V and 6 bases for J; bases not matched to a gene: 5. The germline CDR1 and CDR2 sequences are MNHEY and SMNVEV (reference sequence).